This T cell receptor (beta chain) was recorded in a study of T-cell memory formation after mild COVID-19. The overall study: TCR clusters were largely donor specific. Study results and limitations: The CD4+ clones that contracted clustered mainly within CM and EM, and the CD8+ clones concentrated in EMRA. The finding that pre-infection memory included some responding clones suggested that cross-reactive memory joined.

This clonotype was counted between two and nine times. Its cognate antigen is unknown. V dropped 10 bases and J dropped 0 bases, with 8 bases sitting between them. This CDR3 has 13 residues. Per germline, CDR1 KGHDR and CDR2 SFDVKD. TCRdb reanalysed the 5' RACE reads using MiXCR and keeps one entry per CDR3 protein. Found here are under 150,000 distinct CDR3 sequences, 16% of them singletons; the top ten hold about 15%. The sequenced sample was PBMCs or a T cell subset sorted from them (not recorded which). The chain is built from TRBV24-1 and TRBJ2-2; D ambiguous. The sequence came from an adult woman who had mild COVID-19 (a few samples of this study predate the infection). Cell type and time point are not known. CDR3 sequence: CATRSTNTGELFF. CDR3 coding DNA: TGTGCCACTCGCTCAACGAACACCGGGGAGCTGTTTTTT.